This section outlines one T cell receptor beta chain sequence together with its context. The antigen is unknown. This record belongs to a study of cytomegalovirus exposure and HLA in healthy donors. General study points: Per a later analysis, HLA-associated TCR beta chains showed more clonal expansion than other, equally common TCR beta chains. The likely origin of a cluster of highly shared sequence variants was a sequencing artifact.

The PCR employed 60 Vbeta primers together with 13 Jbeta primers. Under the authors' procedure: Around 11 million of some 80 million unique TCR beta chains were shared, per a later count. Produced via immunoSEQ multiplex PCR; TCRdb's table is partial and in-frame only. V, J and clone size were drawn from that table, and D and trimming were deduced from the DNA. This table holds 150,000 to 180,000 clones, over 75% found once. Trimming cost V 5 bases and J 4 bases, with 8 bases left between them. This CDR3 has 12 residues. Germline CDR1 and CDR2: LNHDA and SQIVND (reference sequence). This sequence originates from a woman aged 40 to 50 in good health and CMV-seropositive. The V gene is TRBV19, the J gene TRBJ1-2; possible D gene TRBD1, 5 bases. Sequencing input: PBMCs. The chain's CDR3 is CASSQGGYGYTF. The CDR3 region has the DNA TGTGCCAGTAGTCAGGGTGGCTATGGCTACACCTTC.